This entry features one T cell receptor (beta chain) sequence. Its antigen is unidentified. The entry originates in a study of radiotherapy plus CTLA-4 blockade in lung cancer. Study results and caveats: Reports state that early shifts in blood T cell clones, with interferon-beta, best predicted response.

CDR3 length equals 17 residues. V lost 0 bases to trimming and J lost 8 bases; unmatched junction nucleotides: 14. CDR1 and CDR2 (germline): SGHTS, YDEGEE. Some clones are missing from TCRdb's copy, which holds only in-frame ones; the method was immunoSEQ multiplex PCR. This sample carries 70,000 to 90,000 clones, about 80% of them seen once, and the ten largest clones take 7% to 8.5%. The chain employs TRBV5-8 and TRBJ2-1; 7 bases are shared with TRBD2. This sample comprised peripheral blood, obtained from a patient treated with radiotherapy plus ipilimumab. The receptor comes from a human donor with non-small cell lung cancer who had a complete response to radiotherapy plus ipilimumab. This CDR3 reads CASSLVLRGRAGHEQFF. The DNA for the CDR3 is TGTGCCAGCAGCTTGGTCTTGAGAGGGAGGGCGGGTCATGAGCAGTTCTTC.